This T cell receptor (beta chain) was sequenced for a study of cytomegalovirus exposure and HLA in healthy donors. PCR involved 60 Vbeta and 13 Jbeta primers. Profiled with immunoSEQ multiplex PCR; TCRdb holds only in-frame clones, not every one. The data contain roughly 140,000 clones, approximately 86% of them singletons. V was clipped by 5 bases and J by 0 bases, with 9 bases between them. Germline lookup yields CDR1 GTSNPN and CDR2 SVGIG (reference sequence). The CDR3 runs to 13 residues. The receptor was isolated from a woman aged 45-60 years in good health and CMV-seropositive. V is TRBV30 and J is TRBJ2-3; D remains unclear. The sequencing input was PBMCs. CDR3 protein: CAWGQASTDTQYF. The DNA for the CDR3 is TGTGCCTGGGGGCAAGCTAGCACAGATACGCAGTATTTT.